This T cell receptor beta chain is drawn from a study of response to subunit inactivated influenza vaccine. Overall study results and limits: It was the authors' suggestion that each seasonal influenza vaccination recruits few new T cells.

Via MiXCR, TCRdb re-called the RT-PCR reads, giving one row per CDR3 protein. The sample holds roughly 500,000 distinct CDR3 sequences, roughly a quarter seen once. The CDR3 totals 12 residues. The ends were cut back, 5 bases at V and 8 bases at J, with 13 bases in the middle. The germline V gene encodes CDR1 DFQATT and CDR2 SNEGSKA (reference sequence). Comments on this clonotype: Its antigen remains unidentified.

The data also belong to a second study, concerning T cells expressing NK-cell markers. That report adds: Researchers built TCR beta cDNA using 5'RACE template switching with UMIs. Dominant NKG2C+ clonotypes accounted for roughly 1.0-7.0% of CD8+ T cells in several donors.

The receptor was isolated from a man aged 50-59 years who received an inactivated influenza vaccine. Sample: CD4+ T cells sorted from PBMCs, taken 11 to 12 days after vaccination. The gene calls are TRBV20-1 and TRBJ1-5; perhaps TRBD1 as D (6 bases). The CDR3 sequence: CSARRGGEPQHF. The CDR3 DNA sequence: TGCAGTGCTCGGAGGGGGGGGGAGCCCCAGCATTTT.